This T cell receptor beta chain comes out of a study of shared clonotypes between healthy human individuals. General study findings and limits: Sampling covered nothing but blood. Tissue TCR repertoires likely differ from those found in blood.

The J segment lost 10 bases and the V segment lost 11 bases, leaving 7 bases of the junction unmatched. The germline CDR1 and CDR2 sequences are MDHEN and SYDVKM. The CDR3 spans 11 residues. Here immunoSEQ multiplex PCR was the method, and the copy in TCRdb shows in-frame clones only, minus some. The sample holds roughly 2,000,000 clones, approximately 92% seen once. Naive CD8 cells were CD45RO-negative, positively selected for CCR7, excluding terminally differentiated effector memory CD45RA+ cells. Every one of the donors was a Caucasian adult that lived in Nashville, Tennessee. Concerning this clone itself: Its antigen is undetermined.

This clonotype was sampled from a man aged 18 to 29 in good health. Some clones in this sample may be carry-over from other donors' samples. The rearrangement links TRBV28 to TRBJ2-1; 8 positions agree with TRBD1. The sequencing input was naive CD8+ T cells from PBMCs. The CDR3 here is CAATGAGEQFF. Written as DNA, the CDR3 is TGTGCCGCGACAGGGGCCGGAGAGCAGTTCTTC.